The TCR beta chain under discussion was sequenced for a study of T-cell reconstitution after alpha-beta-depleted transplantation in children. TCRbeta library preparation incorporated unique molecular identifiers. TCRdb re-called the PCR reads through MiXCR, storing one row per CDR3 protein. Here the sample spans roughly 200,000 distinct CDR3 sequences, 11% being singletons. V was clipped by 0 bases and J by 2 bases; unmatched bases: 8. CDR1 and CDR2 from the germline V gene are LGHNA and YSLEER. The CDR3 has 18 amino acids. This clonotype was detected many times. The sample in question was PBMCs, obtained before TCRalphabeta/CD19-depleted stem cell transplant. The TCR comes from a child less than two years old with acute myeloid leukemia, due to receive a stem cell transplant. The chain is built from TRBV4-3 and TRBJ2-1, with TRBD2 matching 9 bases. The CDR3 spells CASSQDSAGGRAYNEQFF. The CDR3 DNA reads TGCGCCAGCAGCCAAGATTCGGCGGGCGGGAGGGCCTACAATGAGCAGTTCTTC.